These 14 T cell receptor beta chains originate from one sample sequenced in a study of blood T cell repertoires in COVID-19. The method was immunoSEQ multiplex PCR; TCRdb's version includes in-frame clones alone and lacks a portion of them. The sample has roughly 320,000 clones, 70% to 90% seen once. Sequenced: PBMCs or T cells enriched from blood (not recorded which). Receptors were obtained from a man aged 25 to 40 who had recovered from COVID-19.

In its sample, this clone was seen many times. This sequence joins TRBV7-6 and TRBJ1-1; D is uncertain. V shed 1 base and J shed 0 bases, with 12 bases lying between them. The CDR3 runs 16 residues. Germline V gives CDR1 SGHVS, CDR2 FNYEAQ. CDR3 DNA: TGTGCCAGCAGCTTAGGAGTAACAGTTATGAACACTGAAGCTTTCTTT. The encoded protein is CASSLGVTVMNTEAFF.

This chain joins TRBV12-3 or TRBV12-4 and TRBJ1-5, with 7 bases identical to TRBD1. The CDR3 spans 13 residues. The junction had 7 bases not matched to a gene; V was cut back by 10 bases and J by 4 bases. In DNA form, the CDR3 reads TGTGCCACCGCCGGGACAGCTAATCAGCCCCAGCATTTT. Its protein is CATAGTANQPQHF.

Written as DNA, the CDR3 is TGTGCCAGCAGTTTTCTACGCTACGAGCAGTACTTC. This encodes CASSFLRYEQYF. The rearrangement links TRBV28 to TRBJ2-7; the D is unclear. Trimming cost V 3 bases and J 3 bases, with 6 bases left between them. The germline CDR1 and CDR2 sequences are MDHEN and SYDVKM. The CDR3 spans 12 residues.

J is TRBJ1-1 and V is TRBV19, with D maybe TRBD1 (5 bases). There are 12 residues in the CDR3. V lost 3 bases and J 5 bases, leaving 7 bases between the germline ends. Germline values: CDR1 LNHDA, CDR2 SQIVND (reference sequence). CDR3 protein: CASSIQGTEAFF. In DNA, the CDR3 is TGTGCCAGTAGTATTCAGGGAACTGAAGCTTTCTTT.

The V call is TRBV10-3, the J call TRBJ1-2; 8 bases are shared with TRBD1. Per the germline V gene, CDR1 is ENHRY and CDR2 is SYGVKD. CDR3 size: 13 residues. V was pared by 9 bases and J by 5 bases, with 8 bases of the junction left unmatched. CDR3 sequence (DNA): TGTGCCATTTACAGGGGGGAAGGGTATGGCTACACCTTC. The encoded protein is CAIYRGEGYGYTF.

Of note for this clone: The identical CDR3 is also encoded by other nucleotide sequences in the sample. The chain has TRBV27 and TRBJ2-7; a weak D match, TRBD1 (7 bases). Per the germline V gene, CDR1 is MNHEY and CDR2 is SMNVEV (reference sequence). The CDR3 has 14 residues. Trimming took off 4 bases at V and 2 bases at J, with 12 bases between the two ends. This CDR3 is CASSSSRGAYEQYF. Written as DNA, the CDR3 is TGTGCCAGCAGTTCGTCCAGGGGGGCCTACGAGCAGTACTTC.

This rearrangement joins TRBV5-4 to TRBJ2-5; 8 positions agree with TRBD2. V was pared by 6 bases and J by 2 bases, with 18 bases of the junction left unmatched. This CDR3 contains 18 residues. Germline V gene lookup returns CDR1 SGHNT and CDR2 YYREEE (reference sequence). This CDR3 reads CASKEGAGAGGGQETQYF. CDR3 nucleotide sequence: TGTGCCAGCAAGGAAGGTGCGGGAGCTGGCGGGGGGCAAGAGACCCAGTACTTC.

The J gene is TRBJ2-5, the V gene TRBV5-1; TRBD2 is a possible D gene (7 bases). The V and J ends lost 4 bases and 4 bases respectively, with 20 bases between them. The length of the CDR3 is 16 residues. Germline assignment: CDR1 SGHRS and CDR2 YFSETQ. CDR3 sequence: CASSILGGASGETQYF. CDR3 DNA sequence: TGCGCCAGCAGCATACTTGGGGGGGCATCAGGAGAGACCCAGTACTTC.

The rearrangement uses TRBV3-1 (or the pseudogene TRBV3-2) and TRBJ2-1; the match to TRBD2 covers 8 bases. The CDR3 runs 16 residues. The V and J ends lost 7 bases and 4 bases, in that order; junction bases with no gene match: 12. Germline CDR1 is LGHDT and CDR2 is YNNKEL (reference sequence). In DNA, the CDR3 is TGTGCCAGCACCCCCTCGCTAGCGGGTCGTTACAATGAGCAGTTCTTC. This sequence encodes CASTPSLAGRYNEQFF.

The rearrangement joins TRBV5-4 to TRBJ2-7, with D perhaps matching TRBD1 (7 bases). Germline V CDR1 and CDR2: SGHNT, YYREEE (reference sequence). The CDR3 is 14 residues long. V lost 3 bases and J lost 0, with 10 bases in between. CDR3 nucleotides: TGTGCCAGCAGCTCGGGGGACAGCTCCTACGAGCAGTACTTC. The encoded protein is CASSSGDSSYEQYF.

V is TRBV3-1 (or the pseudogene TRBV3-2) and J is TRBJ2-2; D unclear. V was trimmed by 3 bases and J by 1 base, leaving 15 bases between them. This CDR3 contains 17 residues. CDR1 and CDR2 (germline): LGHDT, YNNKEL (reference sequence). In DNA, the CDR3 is TGTGCCAGCAGCCATACCCGGGTCTTCGGGAACACCGGGGAGCTGTTTTTT. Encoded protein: CASSHTRVFGNTGELFF.

CDR3 bases: TGCAGCGTTGACGAAGCGGGGGGTTTCTACAATGAGCAGTTCTTC. This sequence encodes CSVDEAGGFYNEQFF. The chain is built from TRBV29-1 and TRBJ2-1; 9 bases fit TRBD2. Germline CDR1 reads SQVTM; CDR2 reads ANQGSEA. After removal of 3 bases from V and 3 bases from J, the junction contained 6 bases not matched to a gene. CDR3 length: 15 amino acids.

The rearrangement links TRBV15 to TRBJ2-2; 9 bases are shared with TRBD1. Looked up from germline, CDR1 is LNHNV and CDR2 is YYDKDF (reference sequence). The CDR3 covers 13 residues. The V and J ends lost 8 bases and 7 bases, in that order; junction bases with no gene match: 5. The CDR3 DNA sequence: TGTGCCACCTCCGGGACAGGGAACGGGGAGCTGTTTTTT. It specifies CATSGTGNGELFF.

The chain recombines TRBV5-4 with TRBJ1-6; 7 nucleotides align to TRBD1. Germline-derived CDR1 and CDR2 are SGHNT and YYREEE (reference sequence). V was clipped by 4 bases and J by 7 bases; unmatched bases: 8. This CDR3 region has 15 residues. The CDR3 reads CASSGQTGPNSPLHF. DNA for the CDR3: TGTGCCAGCAGCGGACAGACAGGGCCAAATTCACCCCTCCACTTT.